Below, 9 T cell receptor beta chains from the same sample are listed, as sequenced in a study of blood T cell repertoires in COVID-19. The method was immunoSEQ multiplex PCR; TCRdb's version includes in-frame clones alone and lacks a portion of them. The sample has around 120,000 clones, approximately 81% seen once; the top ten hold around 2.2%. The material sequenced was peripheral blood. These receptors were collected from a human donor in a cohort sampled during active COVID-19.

As DNA, the CDR3 is TGTGCCAGCTCTAGGGGGTTAAATGAGCAGTTCTTC. Residues: CASSRGLNEQFF. This chain joins TRBV18 and TRBJ2-1; a weak D match, TRBD1 (6 bases). Germline CDR1 and CDR2: KGHSH and LQKENI. The CDR3 is 12 amino acids. V shed 6 bases and J shed 7 bases, with 10 bases lying between them. Filled out from reference TRBV18 and TRBJ2-1, the complete variable domain reads NAGVMQNPRHLVRRRGQEARLRCSPMKGHSHVYWYRQLPEEGLKFMVYLQKENIIDESGMPKERFSAEFPKEGPSILRIQQVVRGDSAAYFCASSRGLNEQFFGPGTRLTVL.

The CDR3 sequence is CASSLATSNYGYTF. The CDR3 DNA reads as TGCGCCAGCAGCTTGGCCACTTCGAACTATGGCTACACCTTC. V usage is TRBV5-1 and J usage is TRBJ1-2; D gene ambiguous. The germline V gene encodes CDR1 SGHRS and CDR2 YFSETQ. The length of the CDR3 is 14 residues. The ends were cut back, 0 bases at V and 2 bases at J, with 8 bases in the middle.

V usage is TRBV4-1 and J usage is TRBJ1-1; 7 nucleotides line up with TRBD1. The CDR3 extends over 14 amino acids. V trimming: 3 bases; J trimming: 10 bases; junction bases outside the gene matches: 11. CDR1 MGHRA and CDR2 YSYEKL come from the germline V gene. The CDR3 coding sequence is TGCGCCAGCAGCCATGCACCGACAGGGCTTGGAGCTTTCTTT. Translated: CASSHAPTGLGAFF.

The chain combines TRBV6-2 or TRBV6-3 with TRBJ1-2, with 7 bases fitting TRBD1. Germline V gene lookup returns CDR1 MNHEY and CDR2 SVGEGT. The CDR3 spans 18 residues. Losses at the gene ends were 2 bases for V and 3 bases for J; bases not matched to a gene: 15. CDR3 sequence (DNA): TGTGCCAGCAGTTACGTACGTTGGCAAGGGGGCTGGGACTATGGCTACACCTTC. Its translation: CASSYVRWQGGWDYGYTF.

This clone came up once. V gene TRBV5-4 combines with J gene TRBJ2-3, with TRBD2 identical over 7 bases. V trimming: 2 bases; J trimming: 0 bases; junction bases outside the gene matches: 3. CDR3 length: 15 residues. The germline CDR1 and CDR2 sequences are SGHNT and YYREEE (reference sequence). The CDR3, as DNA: TGTGCCAGCAGCTTCGGGGGGATTAGCACAGATACGCAGTATTTT. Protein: CASSFGGISTDTQYF. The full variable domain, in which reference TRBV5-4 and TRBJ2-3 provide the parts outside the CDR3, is ETGVTQSPTHLIKTRGQQVTLRCSSQSGHNTVSWYQQALGQGPQFIFQYYREEENGRGNFPPRFSGLQFPNYSSELNVNALELDDSALYLCASSFGGISTDTQYFGPGTRLTVL.

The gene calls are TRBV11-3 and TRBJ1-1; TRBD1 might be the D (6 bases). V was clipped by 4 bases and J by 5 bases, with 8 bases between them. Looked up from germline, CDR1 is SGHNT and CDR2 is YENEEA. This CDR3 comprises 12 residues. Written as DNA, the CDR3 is TGTGCCAGCAGCTCAGGGGAAACTGAAGCTTTCTTT. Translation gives CASSSGETEAFF. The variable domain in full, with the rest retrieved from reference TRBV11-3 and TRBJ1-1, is EAGVVQSPRYKIIEKKQPVAFWCNPISGHNTLYWYLQNLGQGPELLIRYENEEAVDDSQLPKDRFSAERLKGVDSTLKIQPAELGDSAVYLCASSSGETEAFFGQGTRLTVV.

The CDR3 DNA follows: TGCGCCAGCAGCCCAATGACAGGAGTGAACACTGAAGCTTTCTTT. This codes for CASSPMTGVNTEAFF. The chain employs TRBV5-1 and TRBJ1-1, with a weak D call TRBD1 (6 bases). V lost 4 bases to trimming and J lost 0 bases, with 13 bases between them. Germline assignment: CDR1 SGHRS and CDR2 YFSETQ. This CDR3 has 15 residues.

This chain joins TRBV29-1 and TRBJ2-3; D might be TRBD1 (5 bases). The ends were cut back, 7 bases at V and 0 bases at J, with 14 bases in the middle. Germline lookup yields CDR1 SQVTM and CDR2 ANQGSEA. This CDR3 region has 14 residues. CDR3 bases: TGCAGCGCCACAGGCCGCTTAAGCACAGATACGCAGTATTTT. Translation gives CSATGRLSTDTQYF.

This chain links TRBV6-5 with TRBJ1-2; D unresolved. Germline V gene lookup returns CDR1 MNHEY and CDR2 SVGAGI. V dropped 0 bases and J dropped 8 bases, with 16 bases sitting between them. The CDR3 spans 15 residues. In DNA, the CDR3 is TGTGCCAGCAGTTACTCGGCCCCGGGGAATCGGGGCTACACCTTC. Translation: CASSYSAPGNRGYTF.